The entry below describes one T cell receptor (beta chain). Antigen: not known. This sample is drawn from a study of cytomegalovirus exposure and HLA in healthy donors. The PCR contained 60 Vbeta and 13 Jbeta primers. Generated by immunoSEQ multiplex PCR, the TCRdb table keeps only in-frame clones and is missing some. The profile covers around 170,000 clones, with around 80% appearing a single time and around 1.4% taken by the ten largest. The CDR3 is 14 residues long. Germline-derived CDR1 and CDR2 are MNHEY and SVGAGI. The junction had 3 bases not matched to a gene; V was cut back by 7 bases and J by 0 bases. Study-wide results and limits: A few V segments could not be told apart, such as TRBV6-2 and TRBV6-3, and were left out. For cytomegalovirus status, the classifier reportedly gave diagnoses with high specificity and sensitivity. Confirmation in vitro established that three CMV-associated chains were specific for CMV antigens. In a later analysis, an Asian-associated ancestry cluster reportedly showed fewer N-insertions than the approximately 610-donor mean.

This chain links TRBV6-5 with TRBJ2-7; 10 bases map to TRBD2. Sequencing input: PBMCs. The clonotype was recovered from a girl aged 10-17 years in good health and CMV-seropositive. The CDR3 DNA sequence: TGTGCCAGCATCGCTAGCGGGAGCTCCTACGAGCAGTACTTC. This encodes CASIASGSSYEQYF.